This T cell receptor beta chain emerged from a study of shared clonotypes between healthy human individuals. Sequenced by immunoSEQ multiplex PCR; TCRdb stores in-frame clones only, minus some. The data contain about 1,800,000 clones, just under 95% of them singletons. V lost 5 bases to trimming and J lost 0 bases, with 14 bases between them. The CDR3 is 15 amino acids. Germline CDR1 is GTSNPN and CDR2 is SVGIG (reference sequence). The naive CD8 population came from CD45RO-negative cells selected for CCR7, without terminally differentiated effector memory CD45RA+ cells. None of the donors, who were healthy HIV-negative adults, had recently had acute infections or vaccinations.

This TCR was recovered from a man aged 18 to 35 in good health. The chain employs TRBV30 and TRBJ1-3, with D hard to call. Specimen: naive CD8+ T cells sorted from blood. CDR3 nucleotide sequence: TGTGCCTGGGGCCACGACACAGACTCTGGAAACACCATATATTTT. This sequence encodes CAWGHDTDSGNTIYF.